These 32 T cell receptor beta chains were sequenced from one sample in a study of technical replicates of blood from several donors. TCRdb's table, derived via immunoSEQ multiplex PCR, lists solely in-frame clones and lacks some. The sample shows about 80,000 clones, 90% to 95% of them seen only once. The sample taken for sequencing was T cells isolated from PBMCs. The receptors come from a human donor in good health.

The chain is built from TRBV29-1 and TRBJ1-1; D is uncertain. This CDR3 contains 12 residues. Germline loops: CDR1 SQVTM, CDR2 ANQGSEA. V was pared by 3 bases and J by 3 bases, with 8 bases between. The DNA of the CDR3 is TGCAGCGTTGAGGCCAGGTACACTGAAGCTTTCTTT. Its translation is CSVEARYTEAFF.

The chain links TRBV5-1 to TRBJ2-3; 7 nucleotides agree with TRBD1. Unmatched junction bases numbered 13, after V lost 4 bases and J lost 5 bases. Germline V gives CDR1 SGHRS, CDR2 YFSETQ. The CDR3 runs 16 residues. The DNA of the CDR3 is TGCGCCAGCAGCCCGAACCGACAGGGATCGAGAGATACGCAGTATTTT. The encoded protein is CASSPNRQGSRDTQYF.

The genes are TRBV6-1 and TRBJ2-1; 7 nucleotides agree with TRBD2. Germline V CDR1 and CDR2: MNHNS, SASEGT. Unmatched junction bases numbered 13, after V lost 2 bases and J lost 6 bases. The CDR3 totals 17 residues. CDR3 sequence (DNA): TGTGCCAGCAGTGAAAGGGTGGCTAGCGGTAACCCCAATGAGCAGTTCTTC. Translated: CASSERVASGNPNEQFF.

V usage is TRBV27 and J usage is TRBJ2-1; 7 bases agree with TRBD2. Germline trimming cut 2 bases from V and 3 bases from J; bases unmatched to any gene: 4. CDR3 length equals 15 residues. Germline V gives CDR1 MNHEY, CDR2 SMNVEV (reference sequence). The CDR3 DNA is TGTGCCAGCAGTTTAATAGCGGGCCTCTACAATGAGCAGTTCTTC. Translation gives CASSLIAGLYNEQFF.

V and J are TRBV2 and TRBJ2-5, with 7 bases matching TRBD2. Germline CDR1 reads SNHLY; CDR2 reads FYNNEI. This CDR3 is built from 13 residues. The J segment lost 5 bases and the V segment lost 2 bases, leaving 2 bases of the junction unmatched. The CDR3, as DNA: TGTGCCAGCAGTGAATACGGGAGGGAGACCCAGTACTTC. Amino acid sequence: CASSEYGRETQYF. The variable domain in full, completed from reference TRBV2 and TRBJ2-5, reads EPEVTQTPSHQVTQMGQEVILRCVPISNHLYFYWYRQILGQKVEFLVSFYNNEISEKSEIFDDQFSVERPDGSNFTLKIRSTKLEDSAMYFCASSEYGRETQYFGPGTRLLVL.

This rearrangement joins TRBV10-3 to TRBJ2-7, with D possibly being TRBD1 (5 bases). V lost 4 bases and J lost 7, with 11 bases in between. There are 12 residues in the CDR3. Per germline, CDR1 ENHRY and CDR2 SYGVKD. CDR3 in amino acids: CAISGDSIEQYF. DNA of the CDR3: TGTGCCATCAGTGGAGACAGCATTGAGCAGTACTTC.

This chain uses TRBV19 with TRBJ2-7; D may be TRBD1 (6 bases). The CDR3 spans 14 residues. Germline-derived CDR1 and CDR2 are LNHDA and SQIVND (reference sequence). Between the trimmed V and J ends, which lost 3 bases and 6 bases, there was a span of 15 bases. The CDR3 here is CASSIGVGGSEQYF. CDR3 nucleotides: TGTGCCAGTAGTATCGGGGTAGGGGGAAGCGAGCAGTACTTC.

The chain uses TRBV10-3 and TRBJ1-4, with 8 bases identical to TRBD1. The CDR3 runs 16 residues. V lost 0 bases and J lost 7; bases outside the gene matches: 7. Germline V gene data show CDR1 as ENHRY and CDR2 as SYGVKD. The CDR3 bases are TGTGCCATCAGTGAGTCGAGGCAGGGGGCTTTTGAAAAACTGTTTTTT. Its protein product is CAISESRQGAFEKLFF.

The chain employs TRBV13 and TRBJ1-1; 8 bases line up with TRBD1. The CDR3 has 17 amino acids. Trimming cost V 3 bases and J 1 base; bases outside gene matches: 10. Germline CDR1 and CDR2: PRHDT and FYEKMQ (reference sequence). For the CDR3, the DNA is TGTGCCAGCAGCTTCTCGTGGACGACAGGGGAGAACACTGAAGCTTTCTTT. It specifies CASSFSWTTGENTEAFF.

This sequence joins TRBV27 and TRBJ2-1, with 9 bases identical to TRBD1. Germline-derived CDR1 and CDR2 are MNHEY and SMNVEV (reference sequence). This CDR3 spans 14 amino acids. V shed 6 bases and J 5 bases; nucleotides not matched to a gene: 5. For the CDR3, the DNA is TGTGCCAGCAGATGGGACAGGGAAAACAATGAGCAGTTCTTC. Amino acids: CASRWDRENNEQFF.

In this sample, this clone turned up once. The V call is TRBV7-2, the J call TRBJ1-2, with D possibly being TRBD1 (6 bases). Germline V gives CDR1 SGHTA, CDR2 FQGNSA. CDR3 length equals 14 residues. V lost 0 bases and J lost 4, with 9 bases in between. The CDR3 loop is CASSLAGQSYGYTF. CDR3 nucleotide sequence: TGTGCCAGCAGCTTAGCTGGACAGAGCTATGGCTACACCTTC.

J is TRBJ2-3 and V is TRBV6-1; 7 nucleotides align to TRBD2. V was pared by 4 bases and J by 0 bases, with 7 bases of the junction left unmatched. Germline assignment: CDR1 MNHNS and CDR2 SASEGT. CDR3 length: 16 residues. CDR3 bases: TGTGCCAGCAGTGCCCAAGCGGGATCTAGCACAGATACGCAGTATTTT. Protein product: CASSAQAGSSTDTQYF.

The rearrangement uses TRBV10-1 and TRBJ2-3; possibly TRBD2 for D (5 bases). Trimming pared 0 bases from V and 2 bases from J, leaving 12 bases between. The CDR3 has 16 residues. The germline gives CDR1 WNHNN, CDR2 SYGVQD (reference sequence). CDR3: CASSESSPGITDTQYF. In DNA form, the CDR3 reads TGCGCCAGCAGTGAGTCATCCCCCGGGATCACAGATACGCAGTATTTT.

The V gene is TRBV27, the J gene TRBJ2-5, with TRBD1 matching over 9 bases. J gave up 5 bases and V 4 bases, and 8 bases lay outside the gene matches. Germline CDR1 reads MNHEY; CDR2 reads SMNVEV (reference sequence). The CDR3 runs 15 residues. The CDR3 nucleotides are TGTGCCAGCAGTTCGCTACAGGGGGCTTCGGAGACCCAGTACTTC. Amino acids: CASSSLQGASETQYF.

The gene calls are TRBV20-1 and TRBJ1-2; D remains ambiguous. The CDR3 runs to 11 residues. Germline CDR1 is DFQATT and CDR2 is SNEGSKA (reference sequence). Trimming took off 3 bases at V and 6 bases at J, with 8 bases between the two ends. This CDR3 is CSASPRHGYTF. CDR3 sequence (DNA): TGCAGTGCTAGTCCCAGGCATGGCTACACCTTC.

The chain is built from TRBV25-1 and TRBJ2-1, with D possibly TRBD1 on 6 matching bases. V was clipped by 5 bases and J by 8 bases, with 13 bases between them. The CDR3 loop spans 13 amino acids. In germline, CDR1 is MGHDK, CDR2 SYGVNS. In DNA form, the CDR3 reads TGTGCCAGCAGTCTCCTACAGGGCCATGAGCAGTTCTTC. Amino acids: CASSLLQGHEQFF.

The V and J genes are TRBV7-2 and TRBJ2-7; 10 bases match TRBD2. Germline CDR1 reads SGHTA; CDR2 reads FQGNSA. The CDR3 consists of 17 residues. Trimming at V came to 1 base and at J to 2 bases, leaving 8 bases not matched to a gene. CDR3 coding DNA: TGTGCCAGCAGCTTAGGCGCTAGCGGGAGATCCCCCTACGAGCAGTACTTC. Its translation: CASSLGASGRSPYEQYF.

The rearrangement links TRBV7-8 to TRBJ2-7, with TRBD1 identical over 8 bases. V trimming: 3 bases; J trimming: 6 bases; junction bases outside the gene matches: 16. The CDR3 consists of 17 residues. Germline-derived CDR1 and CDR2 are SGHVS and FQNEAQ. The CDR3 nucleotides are TGTGCCAGCAGCTTGTCAGGGGGCAAGCTGAAGTTGGGCGAGCAGTACTTC. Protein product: CASSLSGGKLKLGEQYF.

The CDR3 is CARTEGGELFF. The CDR3 region has the DNA TGTGCCCGGACGGAGGGCGGGGAGCTGTTTTTT. The chain couples TRBV7-9 to TRBJ2-2; possibly TRBD2 for D (6 bases). Trimming took 11 bases from V and 7 from J, leaving 11 bases between them. In germline, CDR1 is SEHNR, CDR2 FQNEAQ (reference sequence). CDR3 length: 11 residues. The variable domain in full, completed from reference TRBV7-9 and TRBJ2-2, reads DTGVSQNPRHKITKRGQNVTFRCDPISEHNRLYWYRQTLGQGPEFLTYFQNEAQLEKSRLLSDRFSAERPKGSFSTLEIQRTEQGDSAMYLCARTEGGELFFGEGSRLTVL.

The DNA of the CDR3 is TGTGCCAGCACCGGGACTTTCACGACTAGCGGGAGGATTAATGAGCAGTTCTTC. This gives the protein CASTGTFTTSGRINEQFF. The V gene is TRBV19, the J gene TRBJ2-1, with TRBD2 matching 13 bases. The germline V gene encodes CDR1 LNHDA and CDR2 SQIVND (reference sequence). CDR3 length: 18 amino acids. Trimming removed 9 bases from V and 7 bases from J; junction bases left unmatched: 18.

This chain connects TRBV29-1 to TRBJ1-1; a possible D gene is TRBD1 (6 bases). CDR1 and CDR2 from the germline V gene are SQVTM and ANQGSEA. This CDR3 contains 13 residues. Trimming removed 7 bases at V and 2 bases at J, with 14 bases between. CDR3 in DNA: TGCAGCGCGACCTCGACAGGAAACACTGAAGCTTTCTTT. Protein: CSATSTGNTEAFF.

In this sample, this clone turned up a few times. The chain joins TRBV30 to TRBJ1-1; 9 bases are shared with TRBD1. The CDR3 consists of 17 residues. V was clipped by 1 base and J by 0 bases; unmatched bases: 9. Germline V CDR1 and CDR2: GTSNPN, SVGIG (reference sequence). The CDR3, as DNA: TGTGCCTGGAGTGATGACAGGGGGTTAACCATGAACACTGAAGCTTTCTTT. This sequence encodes CAWSDDRGLTMNTEAFF.

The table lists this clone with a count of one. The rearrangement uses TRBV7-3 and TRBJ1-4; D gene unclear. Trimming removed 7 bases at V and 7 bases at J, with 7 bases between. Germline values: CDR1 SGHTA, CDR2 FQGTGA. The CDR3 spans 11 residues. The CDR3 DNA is TGTGCCAGCACCCGCAGTGAAAAACTGTTTTTT. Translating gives CASTRSEKLFF.

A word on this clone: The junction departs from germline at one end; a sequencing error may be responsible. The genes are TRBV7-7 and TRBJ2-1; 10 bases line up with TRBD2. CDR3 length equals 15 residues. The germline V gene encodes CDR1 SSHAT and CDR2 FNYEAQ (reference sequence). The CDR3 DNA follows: TGTGCTAGCAGCTTAGGACTAGCGGAGTACAATGAGCAGTTCTTC. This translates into CASSLGLAEYNEQFF. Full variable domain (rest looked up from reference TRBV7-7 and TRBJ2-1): GAGVSQSPRYKVTKRGQDVTLRCDPISSHATLYWYQQALGQGPEFLTYFNYEAQPDKSGLPSDRFSAERPEGSISTLTIQRTEQRDSAMYRCASSLGLAEYNEQFFGPGTRLTVL.

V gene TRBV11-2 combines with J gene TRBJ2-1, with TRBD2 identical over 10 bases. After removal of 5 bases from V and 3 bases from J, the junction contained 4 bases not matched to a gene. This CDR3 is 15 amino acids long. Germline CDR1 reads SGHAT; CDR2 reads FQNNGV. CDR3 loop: CASSNLAGVYNEQFF. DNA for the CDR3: TGTGCCAGCAGCAATCTAGCGGGAGTCTACAATGAGCAGTTCTTC.

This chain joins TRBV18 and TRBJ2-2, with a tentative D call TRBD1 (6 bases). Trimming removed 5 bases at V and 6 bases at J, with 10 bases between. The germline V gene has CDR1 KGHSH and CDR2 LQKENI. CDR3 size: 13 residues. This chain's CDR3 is CASSKQGSGELFF. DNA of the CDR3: TGTGCCAGCTCAAAACAGGGCTCCGGGGAGCTGTTTTTT.

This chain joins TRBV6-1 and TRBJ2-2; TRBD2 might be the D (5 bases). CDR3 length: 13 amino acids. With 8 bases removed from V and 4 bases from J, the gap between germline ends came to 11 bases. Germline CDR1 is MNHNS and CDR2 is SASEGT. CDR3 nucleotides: TGTGCCAGCCTTAAGGGAGCCACCGGGGAGCTGTTTTTT. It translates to CASLKGATGELFF.

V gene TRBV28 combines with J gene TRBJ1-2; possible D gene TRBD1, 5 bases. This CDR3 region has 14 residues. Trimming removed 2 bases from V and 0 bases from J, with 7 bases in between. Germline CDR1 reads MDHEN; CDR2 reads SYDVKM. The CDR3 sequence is CASSLGTTNYGYTF. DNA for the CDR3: TGTGCCAGCAGTTTAGGGACTACTAACTATGGCTACACCTTC.

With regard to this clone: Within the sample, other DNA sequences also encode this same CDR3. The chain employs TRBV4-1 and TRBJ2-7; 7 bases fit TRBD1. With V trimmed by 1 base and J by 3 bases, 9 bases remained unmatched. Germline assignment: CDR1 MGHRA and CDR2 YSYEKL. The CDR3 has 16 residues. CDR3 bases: TGCGCCAGCAGCCAAGTCCTCCGGGACAGATTCTACGAGCAGTACTTC. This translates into CASSQVLRDRFYEQYF.

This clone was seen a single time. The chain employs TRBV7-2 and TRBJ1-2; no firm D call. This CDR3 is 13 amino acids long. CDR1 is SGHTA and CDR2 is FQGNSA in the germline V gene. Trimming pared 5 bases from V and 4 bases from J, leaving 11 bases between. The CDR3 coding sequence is TGTGCCAGCAGCCGCTATACGGGCTATGGCTACACCTTC. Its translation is CASSRYTGYGYTF.

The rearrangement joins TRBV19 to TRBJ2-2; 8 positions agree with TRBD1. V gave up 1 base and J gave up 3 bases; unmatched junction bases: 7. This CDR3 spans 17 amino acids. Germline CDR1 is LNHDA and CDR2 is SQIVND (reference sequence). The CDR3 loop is CASSIVSQGEYTGELFF. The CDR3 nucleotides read TGTGCCAGTAGTATAGTATCACAGGGGGAATACACCGGGGAGCTGTTTTTT.

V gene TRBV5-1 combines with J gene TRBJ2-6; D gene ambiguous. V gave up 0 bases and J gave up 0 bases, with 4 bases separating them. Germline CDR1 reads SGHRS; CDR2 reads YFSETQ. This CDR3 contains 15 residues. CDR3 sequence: CASSLDISGANVLTF. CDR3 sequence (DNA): TGCGCCAGCAGCTTGGACATCTCTGGGGCCAACGTCCTGACTTTC.